Below are 21 T cell receptor beta chains sequenced from a single sample in a study of radiotherapy plus CTLA-4 blockade in lung cancer. This table comes from immunoSEQ multiplex PCR, and its TCRdb copy is limited to in-frame clones, with some not included. Among around 40,000 clones, around 85% were seen once, and the ten largest hold about 6%. The material was peripheral blood, obtained from a patient treated with radiotherapy plus ipilimumab. Receptors originate from a human donor with non-small cell lung cancer who had stable disease on radiotherapy plus ipilimumab.

The chain uses TRBV10-3 and TRBJ1-2; 7 bases agree with TRBD1. V shed 2 bases, J shed 2 bases, and the junction held 5 bases outside the gene matches. Germline V lookup: CDR1 ENHRY, CDR2 SYGVKD. This CDR3 contains 15 residues. In DNA form, the CDR3 reads TGTGCCATCAGTGAGAATCAGGGGGAAAACTATGGCTACACCTTC. Residues: CAISENQGENYGYTF.

CDR3 residues: CASSLAAGGGTQYF. In DNA, the CDR3 is TGTGCCAGCAGCTTAGCGGCGGGAGGTGGGACCCAGTACTTC. This chain links TRBV7-2 with TRBJ2-5; TRBD2 agrees at 8 bases. This CDR3 has 14 amino acids. J gave up 7 bases and V 0 bases, and 4 bases lay outside the gene matches. Germline assignment: CDR1 SGHTA and CDR2 FQGNSA.

The chain joins TRBV6-5 to TRBJ2-1; 7 bases align to TRBD2. This CDR3 spans 14 amino acids. Germline-derived CDR1 and CDR2 are MNHEY and SVGAGI. Unmatched junction bases numbered 15, after V lost 11 bases and J lost 8 bases. CDR3 nucleotides: TGTGCCCACTCACGGGGCGGGAGTCAAGATGAGCAGTTCTTC. Translated: CAHSRGGSQDEQFF.

V usage is TRBV5-1 and J usage is TRBJ2-1, with D perhaps matching TRBD1 (6 bases). Deletions cut 5 bases from V and 6 bases from J, with 9 bases between. The CDR3 runs to 12 residues. Germline V lookup: CDR1 SGHRS, CDR2 YFSETQ. The CDR3 region is CASRGGTNEQFF. Here the CDR3 DNA reads TGCGCCAGCAGAGGGGGAACCAATGAGCAGTTCTTC.

The CDR3 DNA reads as TGTGCCAGCAGTTTGACAGGGAATCAGCCCCAGCATTTT. Translated, it gives CASSLTGNQPQHF. J is TRBJ1-5 and V is TRBV28, with TRBD1 matching 7 bases. This CDR3 region has 13 residues. The germline V gene has CDR1 MDHEN and CDR2 SYDVKM. The J segment lost 4 bases and the V segment lost 3 bases, leaving 0 bases of the junction unmatched.

The chain is built from TRBV27 and TRBJ1-2, with D possibly matching TRBD1 (6 bases). CDR1 is MNHEY and CDR2 is SMNVEV in the germline V gene (reference sequence). V was pared by 3 bases and J by 8 bases, with 13 bases between. CDR3 size: 13 residues. This chain's CDR3 is CASSFWQGSGYTF. CDR3 in DNA: TGTGCCAGCAGTTTTTGGCAGGGGAGCGGCTACACCTTC.

The J gene is TRBJ2-3, the V gene TRBV11-2, with 12 bases that match TRBD2. CDR3 length: 16 residues. V lost 1 base to trimming and J lost 3 bases; unmatched junction nucleotides: 2. The germline V gene has CDR1 SGHAT and CDR2 FQNNGV. This chain's CDR3 is CASSLGTSGITDTQYF. The CDR3 region has the DNA TGTGCCAGCAGCTTAGGGACTAGCGGGATAACAGATACGCAGTATTTT.

The chain employs TRBV7-8 and TRBJ2-1; D is undetermined. The germline V gene encodes CDR1 SGHVS and CDR2 FQNEAQ. CDR3 size: 14 residues. Trimming stripped 3 bases from V and 9 bases from J, with 15 bases between. For the CDR3, the DNA is TGTGCCAGCAGCTTTGGCATAACCAGTGGTGAGCAGTTCTTC. As protein: CASSFGITSGEQFF.

This clone has a single count. The genes are TRBV2 and TRBJ2-5; perhaps TRBD2 as D (5 bases). In germline, CDR1 is SNHLY, CDR2 FYNNEI. The CDR3 runs to 13 residues. The germline V and J ends were trimmed by 8 bases and 1 base, with 11 bases remaining between them. The CDR3 DNA sequence: TGTGCCAGCGGAGGACTCTTCCAAGAGACCCAGTACTTC. As protein: CASGGLFQETQYF.

CDR3 coding DNA: TGTGCCAGCAGTTTATTCGTTTCGGGGTTTGGTGAGCAGTTCTTC. It codes for CASSLFVSGFGEQFF. The rearrangement uses TRBV27 and TRBJ2-1; D perhaps matches TRBD2 (5 bases). The CDR3 runs 15 residues. The germline CDR1 and CDR2 sequences are MNHEY and SMNVEV (reference sequence). V lost 1 base and J lost 9, with 16 bases in between.

This chain joins TRBV5-6 and TRBJ1-2; D is perhaps TRBD1 (5 bases). Germline values: CDR1 SGHDT, CDR2 YYEEEE. With 2 bases removed from V and 8 bases from J, the gap between germline ends came to 10 bases. This CDR3 is 12 amino acids long. The CDR3 sequence is CASSFRVDGYTF. CDR3 nucleotide sequence: TGTGCCAGCAGCTTCAGGGTAGACGGCTACACCTTC. The full variable domain, in which reference TRBV5-6 and TRBJ1-2 provide the parts outside the CDR3, is DAGVTQSPTHLIKTRGQQVTLRCSPKSGHDTVSWYQQALGQGPQFIFQYYEEEERQRGNFPDRFSGHQFPNYSSELNVNALLLGDSALYLCASSFRVDGYTFGSGTRLTVV.

V and J are TRBV5-4 and TRBJ2-3; no reliable D call. The V gene's germline CDR1 is SGHNT and CDR2 YYREEE (reference sequence). The length of the CDR3 is 12 residues. V lost 3 bases to trimming and J lost 2 bases, with 4 bases between them. The CDR3: CASSWPTDTQYF. CDR3 coding DNA: TGTGCCAGCAGCTGGCCCACAGATACGCAGTATTTT.

J is TRBJ1-5 and V is TRBV28; maybe TRBD1 (5 bases). This CDR3 comprises 14 residues. The V and J ends lost 1 base and 7 bases respectively, with 11 bases between them. The germline V gene encodes CDR1 MDHEN and CDR2 SYDVKM. CDR3 in DNA: TGTGCCAGCAGTTTATCAGGGAGGGAGCAGCCCCAGCATTTT. Translated: CASSLSGREQPQHF.

The chain recombines TRBV27 with TRBJ1-2; tentatively, D is TRBD1 (6 bases). The V gene's germline CDR1 is MNHEY and CDR2 SMNVEV (reference sequence). The CDR3 covers 14 residues. Trimming shortened V by 4 bases and J by 6 bases, and 15 bases separated the two germline ends. The CDR3: CASSYNGGPDGYTF. The CDR3 DNA follows: TGTGCCAGCAGTTACAACGGGGGGCCGGATGGCTACACCTTC.

With regard to this clone: At one end the junction does not follow the germline gene, possibly because of a read error. The genes are TRBV5-5 and TRBJ2-7; the D gene is possibly TRBD2 (6 bases). From germline, CDR1 is SGHKS and CDR2 YYEKEE (reference sequence). This CDR3 contains 15 residues. This CDR3 reads CASSSDLASTPPVNF. DNA of the CDR3: TGTGCCAGCAGCTCCGATCTAGCGAGTACTCCCCCGGTGAACTTC. Using reference TRBV5-5 and TRBJ2-7 for the parts outside the CDR3, the full variable domain is DAGVTQSPTHLIKTRGQQVTLRCSPISGHKSVSWYQQVLGQGPQFIFQYYEKEERGRGNFPDRFSARQFPNYSSELNVNALLLGDSALYLCASSSDLASTPPVNFGPGTRLTVT.

V is TRBV28 and J is TRBJ2-7, with D unresolved. The length of the CDR3 is 14 residues. Between the trimmed V and J ends, which lost 6 bases and 1 base, there was a span of 13 bases. Per the germline V gene, CDR1 is MDHEN and CDR2 is SYDVKM. In DNA, the CDR3 is TGTGCCAGCAGGAACCTGGGCGATTCCTACGAGCAGTACTTC. It encodes CASRNLGDSYEQYF. Looking up the rest from reference TRBV28 and TRBJ2-7 gives the full variable domain: DVKVTQSSRYLVKRTGEKVFLECVQDMDHENMFWYRQDPGLGLRLIYFSYDVKMKEKGDIPEGYSVSREKKERFSLILESASTNQTSMYLCASRNLGDSYEQYFGPGTRLTVT.

The chain combines TRBV4-2 with TRBJ2-3; 9 nucleotides match TRBD2. This CDR3 has 15 amino acids. J lost 2 bases, V lost 1 base, and 1 base had no gene match. Germline values: CDR1 LGHNA, CDR2 YNFKEQ. The CDR3, as DNA: TGTGCCAGCAGCCAAGTAGCGGGAGCCACAGATACGCAGTATTTT. It translates to CASSQVAGATDTQYF.

This chain connects TRBV7-2 to TRBJ2-1, with unresolved D. V lost 5 bases and J 6 bases, leaving 11 bases between the germline ends. CDR3 length: 13 amino acids. Germline-derived CDR1 and CDR2 are SGHTA and FQGNSA. As DNA, the CDR3 is TGTGCCAGCAGCCATCTAGGCCGCAATGAGCAGTTCTTC. Amino acids: CASSHLGRNEQFF.

The V call is TRBV6-5, the J call TRBJ1-2; D not resolved. The germline CDR1 and CDR2 sequences are MNHEY and SVGAGI. The V gene lost 10 bases and the J gene lost 0 bases, with 9 bases spanning the gap. CDR3 length: 12 residues. The CDR3 reads CATRTANYGYTF. DNA for the CDR3: TGTGCCACCCGAACGGCTAACTATGGCTACACCTTC.

The chain combines TRBV29-1 with TRBJ2-6; TRBD2 is a possible D gene (5 bases). The germline gives CDR1 SQVTM, CDR2 ANQGSEA. V dropped 7 bases and J dropped 0 bases, with 25 bases sitting between them. The CDR3 consists of 19 residues. Written as DNA, the CDR3 is TGCAGCGCCCGGTCGGGGTCTCAAAAAGTGGCCTCTGGGGCCAACGTCCTGACTTTC. It translates to CSARSGSQKVASGANVLTF. The whole variable domain, remainder taken from reference TRBV29-1 and TRBJ2-6, is SAVISQKPSRDICQRGTSLTIQCQVDSQVTMMFWYRQQPGQSLTLIATANQGSEATYESGFVIDKFPISRPNLTFSTLTVSNMSPEDSSIYLCSARSGSQKVASGANVLTFGAGSRLTVL.

The chain employs TRBV5-1 and TRBJ2-2; 8 nucleotides agree with TRBD1. V trimming: 0 bases; J trimming: 3 bases; junction bases outside the gene matches: 7. The V gene's germline CDR1 is SGHRS and CDR2 YFSETQ. This CDR3 is 17 amino acids long. The CDR3 DNA reads TGCGCCAGCAGCTTGGGGGGGGACAGGCCGGACACCGGGGAGCTGTTTTTT. Translating gives CASSLGGDRPDTGELFF.